The table lists the clone carrying this TCR beta chain with many counts. The antigen is unknown. TCRdb processed the 5' RACE reads anew with MiXCR; each CDR3 protein has one entry. The data contain hundreds of thousands of distinct CDR3 sequences, 6.5% to 8.5% of them singletons. The sample originates from a study of identical twins. Overall study findings and caveats: Potential partial confounding of zero-insertion analyses by invariant MAIT and iNKT cells was noted.

Healthy Caucasians alone served as donors. Separately, the same data were catalogued under a study of yellow fever vaccine responses in identical twins.

The sequenced material came from memory (CD45RO+) T cells sorted from blood. This TCR came from a woman aged 18-29 years in good health.

CDR3 DNA sequence: TGTGTAAGCGGGGACAGGGGCTACGAGCAGTACTTC. Its protein is CVSGDRGYEQYF. The chain couples TRBV27 to TRBJ2-7; 10 nucleotides align to TRBD1. The CDR3 sequence is 12 residues long. Germline V gives CDR1 MNHEY, CDR2 SMNVEV (reference sequence).